Listed below are T cell receptor beta chains from one sample, sequenced in a study of post-analysis software for immune sequencing data. MiXCR was run by TCRdb on the PCR reads, yielding one entry per CDR3 protein. The profile shows around 180,000 distinct CDR3 sequences, approximately 28% of them singletons. Sequencing was done on a sample of blood. Receptors originate from a girl aged 10-17 years with multiple sclerosis. CDR3s include the opening cysteine and the closing phenylalanine or tryptophan. D genes are given only for firm matches. Where a row states a size, it is once, few, many or the class of an expanded clone; other rows omit it.

D gene	V gene	J gene	clone size	CDR3 protein	CDR3 DNA
TRBD2	TRBV18	TRBJ2-1	few	CASSPREREGGKEQFF	TGTGCCAGCTCACCAAGGGAGCGGGAGGGGGGCAAGGAGCAGTTCTTC
TRBD2	TRBV20-1	TRBJ2-1	NA	CSAWPYSGGNNEQFF	TGCAGTGCTTGGCCTTATAGCGGGGGGAACAATGAGCAGTTCTTC
TRBD2	TRBV6-5	TRBJ2-1	many	CASSPGEGVYNEQFF	TGTGCCAGCAGCCCCGGGGAGGGAGTCTACAATGAGCAGTTCTTC
TRBD1	TRBV7-9	TRBJ2-7	NA	CASSPGQVAYEQYF	TGTGCCAGCAGCCCAGGACAGGTCGCCTACGAGCAGTACTTC
NA	TRBV29-1	TRBJ1-1	NA	CSAAGVWVEAFF	TGCAGCGCCGCAGGGGTCTGGGTTGAAGCTTTCTTT
NA	TRBV2	TRBJ2-7	few	CASRLARGPEPYEQYF	TGTGCCAGCAGATTAGCCCGGGGGCCGGAACCCTACGAGCAGTACTTC
NA	TRBV6-1	TRBJ2-5	NA	CASSAGETQYF	TGTGCCAGCAGTGCGGGGGAGACCCAGTACTTC
NA	TRBV6-1	TRBJ2-7	NA	CASSEDRPSYEQYF	TGTGCCAGCAGTGAAGACAGACCTTCCTACGAGCAGTACTTC
NA	TRBV4-2	TRBJ2-1	NA	CASRRERFRNEQFF	TGTGCCAGCCGTAGGGAGCGCTTTAGGAATGAGCAGTTCTTC
NA	TRBV7-2	TRBJ1-4	NA	CASSLGITNEKLFF	TGTGCCAGCAGCTTAGGAATCACTAATGAAAAACTGTTTTTT
NA	TRBV10-3	TRBJ2-7	NA	CVISESASGGSLSYEQYF	TGTGTCATCAGTGAATCTGCGTCGGGTGGTAGTCTGTCCTACGAGCAGTACTTC
TRBD2	TRBV5-1	TRBJ2-3	few	CASSLDGGRAADTQYF	TGCGCCAGCAGCTTGGATGGCGGGAGGGCCGCAGATACGCAGTATTTT
TRBD2	TRBV4-1	TRBJ2-7	many	CASTLREGPADEQYF	TGCGCCAGCACCCTAAGGGAGGGGCCTGCAGACGAGCAGTACTTC
NA	TRBV29-1	TRBJ2-6	many	CSVEEQVGANVLTF	TGCAGCGTTGAAGAACAGGTAGGGGCCAACGTCCTGACTTTC
TRBD2	TRBV15	TRBJ2-1	many	CATFTPGLYYNEQFF	TGTGCCACCTTTACTCCGGGACTATACTACAATGAGCAGTTCTTC
NA	TRBV7-2	TRBJ2-7	NA	CASSWRSSYEQYF	TGTGCCAGCAGCTGGCGGAGCTCCTACGAGCAGTACTTC
TRBD1	TRBV7-9	TRBJ2-7	many	CASSQPGQGSYEQYF	TGTGCCAGCAGTCAGCCGGGACAGGGTTCCTACGAGCAGTACTTC
TRBD2	TRBV28	TRBJ2-7	NA	CASSPARGGSYEQYF	TGTGCCAGCAGTCCTGCGCGAGGCGGGAGCTACGAGCAGTACTTC
NA	TRBV2	TRBJ1-6	many	CASSGADRTAPLHF	TGTGCCAGCAGTGGTGCGGACCGCACTGCACCCCTCCACTTT
TRBD2	TRBV7-2	TRBJ2-7	NA	CASSLNLAGGLYEQYF	TGTGCCAGCAGCCTTAACTTAGCGGGAGGTCTTTACGAGCAGTACTTC
TRBD1	TRBV28	TRBJ2-3	NA	CASREGQELTTDTQYF	TGTGCCAGCAGGGAAGGACAGGAGTTAACCACAGATACGCAGTATTTT
TRBD2	TRBV29-1	TRBJ2-7	many	CSAPSSGSSYEQYF	TGCAGCGCACCGTCTAGCGGGAGCTCCTACGAGCAGTACTTC
NA	TRBV7-2	TRBJ2-7	NA	CASSLTASDQAYEQYF	TGTGCCAGCAGCTTAACAGCTAGCGATCAAGCCTACGAGCAGTACTTC
NA	TRBV12-3/TRBV12-4	TRBJ2-7	NA	CASSLEGLGDEQYF	TGTGCCAGCAGTTTAGAAGGTCTTGGCGACGAGCAGTACTTC
TRBD1	TRBV6-5	TRBJ2-7	NA	CAGSTGQGNEQYF	TGTGCCGGCAGTACCGGACAGGGCAATGAGCAGTACTTC
NA	TRBV4-2	TRBJ1-1	few	CASSHPPKQGGAEAFF	TGTGCCAGCAGCCACCCCCCCAAACAGGGTGGGGCTGAAGCTTTCTTT
TRBD2	TRBV7-6	TRBJ2-7	many	CASSFSGGPSYEQYF	TGTGCCAGCAGTTTCAGCGGGGGTCCCTCCTACGAGCAGTACTTC
TRBD1	TRBV7-8	TRBJ2-5	NA	CAGSLQRDRPGKTQYF	TGTGCCGGCAGCCTACAACGGGACAGGCCGGGGAAGACCCAGTACTTC
TRBD1	TRBV20-1	TRBJ1-1	few	CSATRQGANTEAFF	TGCAGTGCTACCAGACAGGGGGCAAACACTGAAGCTTTCTTT
TRBD1	TRBV29-1	TRBJ2-1	NA	CSVTLPWTGVNEQFF	TGCAGCGTGACACTTCCCTGGACAGGGGTCAATGAGCAGTTCTTC